Shown below are 22 T cell receptor beta chains from a single sample sequenced in a study of cytomegalovirus exposure and HLA in healthy donors. The PCR was carried out with 60 Vbeta primers and 13 Jbeta primers. Libraries were prepared by immunoSEQ multiplex PCR; TCRdb keeps only in-frame clonotypes and omits some of them. The data contain about 180,000 clones, around three quarters of them singletons. Input material: PBMCs. Source of these receptors: a woman in her forties in good health and CMV-seronegative.

CDR3 region: CASGNRLGQGAGYTF. CDR3 DNA sequence: TGTGCCAGCGGGAATCGGCTGGGACAGGGTGCTGGCTACACCTTC. The chain combines TRBV27 with TRBJ1-2; 9 positions match TRBD1. This CDR3 is 15 amino acids long. Trimming took 8 bases from V and 7 from J; bases not matched to a gene: 14. The V gene's germline CDR1 is MNHEY and CDR2 SMNVEV (reference sequence).

The count of this clone is one. The rearrangement joins TRBV28 to TRBJ1-6, with 8 bases identical to TRBD1. CDR3 length: 14 residues. The germline gives CDR1 MDHEN, CDR2 SYDVKM. The J segment lost 10 bases and the V segment lost 5 bases, leaving 7 bases of the junction unmatched. DNA of the CDR3: TGTGCCAGCAGTGCGACAGGGGTGGGCTCACCCCTCCACTTT. Translated: CASSATGVGSPLHF.

V gene TRBV11-3 combines with J gene TRBJ1-5; 7 bases fit TRBD1. Unmatched junction bases numbered 4, after V lost 5 bases and J lost 6 bases. This CDR3 spans 13 amino acids. Germline V gene lookup returns CDR1 SGHNT and CDR2 YENEEA. The CDR3: CASSAGGGQPQHF. CDR3 DNA sequence: TGTGCCAGCAGCGCAGGGGGTGGTCAGCCCCAGCATTTT.

The chain recombines TRBV30 with TRBJ2-7, with a weak D call TRBD1 (5 bases). V lost 0 bases and J lost 5, with 14 bases in between. Germline V gene lookup returns CDR1 GTSNPN and CDR2 SVGIG (reference sequence). There are 14 residues in the CDR3. As DNA, the CDR3 is TGTGCCTGGAGTGTATCACAAGGGGTCCACGAGCAGTACTTC. This gives the protein CAWSVSQGVHEQYF.

V is TRBV30 and J is TRBJ1-5; 10 bases agree with TRBD1. Trimming took 5 bases from V and 2 from J; bases not matched to a gene: 3. The CDR3 sequence is 14 residues long. Per germline, CDR1 GTSNPN and CDR2 SVGIG (reference sequence). CDR3 coding DNA: TGTGCCTGGGGACAGGGGGATCGCAATCAGCCCCAGCATTTT. As protein: CAWGQGDRNQPQHF.

This chain uses TRBV12-5 with TRBJ2-1; 9 bases map to TRBD1. CDR3 length: 15 amino acids. The V segment lost 4 bases and the J segment 4 bases; nucleotides outside the gene matches: 5. The germline CDR1 and CDR2 sequences are LGHNT and FRNRAP. The CDR3 nucleotides read TGTGCTAGTGGTTGGAGGACAGGGGAATACAATGAGCAGTTCTTC. Its protein product is CASGWRTGEYNEQFF.

This clone came up once. The rearrangement uses TRBV5-6 and TRBJ2-5; TRBD2 agrees at 9 bases. The DNA end favors TRBJ2-7, so the J call may be wrong. Germline V gene lookup returns CDR1 SGHDT and CDR2 YYEEEE. CDR3 length: 13 residues. CDR3 sequence reads: CASSLAGGNEQYF. Here the CDR3 DNA reads TGTGCCAGCAGCTTAGCGGGAGGAAACGAGCAGTACTTC.

This clone has a single count. The V call is TRBV6-5, the J call TRBJ1-1; D possibly corresponds to TRBD1 (5 bases). The CDR3 sequence is 12 residues long. The germline CDR1 and CDR2 sequences are MNHEY and SVGAGI. The V and J ends lost 6 bases and 5 bases respectively, with 10 bases between them. The CDR3 coding sequence is TGTGCCAGCAGAACGGGGGTGACTGAAGCTTTCTTT. Amino acid sequence: CASRTGVTEAFF.

The CDR3: CASSLGQGTFDGYTF. Written as DNA, the CDR3 is TGTGCCAGCTCACTGGGACAGGGGACCTTCGATGGCTACACCTTC. The chain recombines TRBV18 with TRBJ1-2; TRBD1 matches at 10 bases. Trimming removed 4 bases from V and 6 bases from J; junction bases left unmatched: 8. CDR3 length: 15 amino acids. Germline V gives CDR1 KGHSH, CDR2 LQKENI.

The chain joins TRBV19 to TRBJ2-6; 9 bases agree with TRBD1. V was clipped by 4 bases and J by 0 bases; unmatched bases: 4. This CDR3 comprises 17 residues. Germline V gene lookup returns CDR1 LNHDA and CDR2 SQIVND (reference sequence). The CDR3 loop reads CASSTPGQGSGANVLTF. CDR3 in DNA: TGTGCCAGTAGTACCCCGGGACAGGGCTCTGGGGCCAACGTCCTGACTTTC.

This clone was seen a single time. The chain links TRBV19 to TRBJ2-6, with 8 positions matching TRBD1. CDR1 and CDR2 (germline): LNHDA, SQIVND (reference sequence). The CDR3 runs to 15 residues. V was clipped by 7 bases and J by 2 bases; unmatched bases: 4. This CDR3 is CASTPTGAGANVLTF. Written as DNA, the CDR3 is TGTGCCAGTACCCCGACAGGGGCTGGGGCCAACGTCCTGACTTTC.

J is TRBJ2-6 and V is TRBV11-3, with D perhaps matching TRBD1 (5 bases). Between the trimmed V and J ends, which lost 4 bases and 3 bases, there was a span of 7 bases. The CDR3 is 14 residues long. Germline V gene lookup returns CDR1 SGHNT and CDR2 YENEEA. CDR3 DNA: TGTGCCAGCAGCTCGCAGGGTGGGGCCAACGTCCTGACTTTC. Its protein product is CASSSQGGANVLTF.

A single count supports this clone. The chain is built from TRBV5-8 and TRBJ2-3, with 10 bases lining up with TRBD2. CDR3 length: 15 amino acids. Trimming at V came to 4 bases and at J to 4 bases, leaving 6 bases not matched to a gene. The germline gives CDR1 SGHTS, CDR2 YDEGEE. CDR3 region: CASSLAGAPPDTQYF. CDR3 DNA: TGTGCCAGCAGCCTAGCGGGGGCCCCGCCAGATACGCAGTATTTT.

This sequence joins TRBV25-1 and TRBJ2-1; no definite D call. This CDR3 has 11 residues. In germline, CDR1 is MGHDK, CDR2 SYGVNS. Deletions cut 6 bases from V and 10 bases from J, with 10 bases between. The CDR3 reads CASRQICEQFF. CDR3 DNA sequence: TGTGCCAGCAGGCAGATTTGCGAGCAGTTCTTC.

The rearrangement joins TRBV4-2 to TRBJ1-2; TRBD1 might be the D (5 bases). The V gene's germline CDR1 is LGHNA and CDR2 YNFKEQ. Trimming took 0 bases from V and 4 from J, leaving 12 bases between them. This CDR3 has 15 residues. The CDR3 DNA reads as TGTGCCAGCAGCCAAGATCCCCAGGGCGGCTATGGCTACACCTTC. It encodes CASSQDPQGGYGYTF.

CDR3 loop: CASSPDRGRYEKLFF. CDR3 nucleotides: TGTGCCAGCAGCCCGGACAGGGGGCGGTATGAAAAACTGTTTTTT. The rearrangement uses TRBV14 and TRBJ1-4, with TRBD1 matching over 11 bases. The CDR3 totals 15 residues. Germline V gene data show CDR1 as SGHDN and CDR2 as FVKESK. The V and J ends lost 4 bases and 6 bases, in that order; junction bases with no gene match: 4.

This clone was detected only a few times. The chain's CDR3 is CASSTSYRPTGGQSNTEAFF. DNA of the CDR3: TGTGCCAGTAGTACATCCTACCGTCCGACAGGGGGCCAGTCGAACACTGAAGCTTTCTTT. The chain links TRBV19 to TRBJ1-1; TRBD1 agrees at 10 bases. Germline V gene sequence: CDR1 LNHDA, CDR2 SQIVND (reference sequence). The CDR3 contains 20 residues. The V and J ends lost 4 bases and 1 base, in that order; junction bases with no gene match: 18.

The chain is built from TRBV6-6 and TRBJ1-2; unclear D gene. V dropped 7 bases and J dropped 6 bases, with 15 bases sitting between them. CDR3 length equals 13 residues. Germline V gene sequence: CDR1 MNHNY, CDR2 SVGAGI (reference sequence). CDR3 DNA: TGTGCCAGCACGCGTGGGCCTTTGGATGGCTACACCTTC. This sequence encodes CASTRGPLDGYTF.

This chain uses TRBV27 with TRBJ2-7; TRBD1 aligns across 10 bases. CDR3 length: 15 amino acids. Germline V gene data show CDR1 as MNHEY and CDR2 as SMNVEV (reference sequence). The ends lost 4 bases at V and 4 bases at J; junction bases unmatched: 7. CDR3 region: CASSSPGQGRYEQYF. CDR3 coding DNA: TGTGCCAGCAGTTCCCCGGGACAGGGGAGGTACGAGCAGTACTTC.

The chain is built from TRBV19 and TRBJ2-7, with D maybe TRBD1 (6 bases). Germline CDR1 reads LNHDA; CDR2 reads SQIVND (reference sequence). This CDR3 has 12 residues. Between the trimmed V and J ends, which lost 4 bases and 6 bases, there was a span of 10 bases. CDR3 amino acids: CASSTGVGEQYF. In nucleotides, the CDR3 is TGTGCCAGTAGTACAGGGGTAGGCGAGCAGTACTTC.

The sample holds one count of this clone. This chain uses TRBV6-1 with TRBJ1-5, with D possibly TRBD1 on 5 matching bases. Trimming stripped 6 bases from V and 3 bases from J, with 15 bases between. In germline, CDR1 is MNHNS, CDR2 SASEGT. The CDR3 is made up of 15 amino acids. DNA of the CDR3: TGTGCCAGCAGAGATTTCCAGGGCTACAATCAGCCCCAGCATTTT. This gives the protein CASRDFQGYNQPQHF.

V usage is TRBV15 and J usage is TRBJ1-1; D remains ambiguous. Between the trimmed V and J ends, which lost 0 bases and 0 bases, there was a span of 8 bases. CDR3 length equals 15 residues. Per germline, CDR1 LNHNV and CDR2 YYDKDF (reference sequence). As DNA, the CDR3 is TGTGCCACCAGCAGAGATTTAGAGTTGAACACTGAAGCTTTCTTT. Protein: CATSRDLELNTEAFF.